The 13 T cell receptor beta chains listed next were all sequenced from one sample in a study of early T cells in non-severe SARS-CoV-2 infection. TCRdb called the 5' RACE reads again in MiXCR, with one record for every CDR3 protein. The sample consists of more than 90,000 distinct CDR3 sequences, about 13% of them appearing once. The sample consisted of whole blood. The receptor set was obtained from an adult who was a healthcare worker with PCR-confirmed SARS-CoV-2 infection or an uninfected control (not recorded which).

Many counts were recorded for this clonotype. This sequence joins TRBV6-2 or TRBV6-3 and TRBJ2-7; D unresolved. The CDR3 sequence is 13 residues long. V was cut by 4 bases and J by 5 bases, with 12 bases left in between. Germline V gene lookup returns CDR1 MNHEY and CDR2 SVGEGT. For the CDR3, the DNA is TGTGCCAGCAGTTCTATCAGGATCCACGAGCAGTACTTC. This sequence encodes CASSSIRIHEQYF.

This clonotype showed up many times. This chain links TRBV29-1 with TRBJ2-7, with D tentatively TRBD1 or TRBD2 (5 bases each). Germline lookup yields CDR1 SQVTM and CDR2 ANQGSEA. The CDR3 runs 15 residues. V was clipped by 4 bases and J by 3 bases, with 19 bases between them. CDR3 bases: TGCAGCGTTGCCCTCCAGGGTGGGGGAAACTACGAGCAGTACTTC. Translated, it gives CSVALQGGGNYEQYF.

The chain recombines TRBV7-8 with TRBJ2-2; TRBD2 matches 7 bases. The CDR3 extends over 16 amino acids. J was trimmed by 7 bases and V by 5 bases; bases with no gene match: 13. Germline CDR1 reads SGHVS; CDR2 reads FQNEAQ. The CDR3 loop is CASSPGGLHYFGELFF. The CDR3 nucleotides are TGTGCCAGCAGCCCTGGGGGACTACACTATTTCGGGGAGCTGTTTTTT.

The sample holds a few counts of this clonotype. This sequence joins TRBV24-1 and TRBJ2-1; a weak D match, TRBD1 (5 bases). The germline CDR1 and CDR2 sequences are KGHDR and SFDVKD. Trimming cost V 3 bases and J 4 bases, with 18 bases left between them. CDR3 length: 17 amino acids. The CDR3 protein is CATSDPSVAGHYNEQFF. Here the CDR3 DNA reads TGTGCCACCAGTGATCCGAGCGTAGCAGGACATTACAATGAGCAGTTCTTC.

V gene TRBV7-9 combines with J gene TRBJ2-7, with D hard to call. The CDR3 runs 15 residues. The V gene lost 1 base and the J gene lost 0 bases, with 10 bases spanning the gap. CDR1 and CDR2 from the germline V gene are SEHNR and FQNEAQ (reference sequence). As DNA, the CDR3 is TGTGCCAGCAGCTTAGGTTCGATTAGCTCCTACGAGCAGTACTTC. Protein product: CASSLGSISSYEQYF.

This sequence joins TRBV3-1 and TRBJ2-3, with 7 bases identical to TRBD2. Germline values: CDR1 LGHDT, CDR2 YNNKEL (reference sequence). The CDR3 is made up of 16 amino acids. Germline trimming cut 1 base from V and 1 base from J; bases unmatched to any gene: 5. The CDR3 sequence is CASSQGKAGRTDTQYF. Here the CDR3 DNA reads TGTGCCAGCAGCCAAGGGAAAGCGGGGCGCACAGATACGCAGTATTTT.

This clonotype was seen a few times. The chain combines TRBV12-3 or TRBV12-4 with TRBJ2-2; D not resolved. CDR3 length equals 13 residues. V was trimmed by 5 bases and J by 1 base, leaving 5 bases between them. The CDR3 protein is CASSKENTGELFF. The CDR3 DNA reads as TGTGCCAGCAGTAAAGAGAACACCGGGGAGCTGTTTTTT.

This clonotype was found many times. J is TRBJ2-1 and V is TRBV5-1, with 7 bases that match TRBD1. The germline V gene encodes CDR1 SGHRS and CDR2 YFSETQ. J was trimmed by 8 bases and V by 2 bases; bases with no gene match: 7. This CDR3 has 14 amino acids. CDR3 protein: CASSFGMDRHEQFF. As DNA, the CDR3 is TGCGCCAGCAGCTTTGGCATGGACAGGCATGAGCAGTTCTTC.

This clonotype has a count of ten or more. V and J are TRBV28 and TRBJ1-5; D perhaps matches TRBD1 (5 bases). V was shortened by 3 bases and J by 3 bases, with 18 bases between the two germline ends. Germline V CDR1 and CDR2: MDHEN, SYDVKM. The CDR3 is 17 residues long. The DNA for the CDR3 is TGTGCCAGCAGTTTTGTATTCGGGGGGAGACCCAATCAGCCCCAGCATTTT. Translation gives CASSFVFGGRPNQPQHF.

Only a few counts were recorded for this clonotype. CDR3 in DNA: TGTGCCAGCAGCTATAAGGGCTCTAGCACAGATACGCAGTATTTT. Its translation: CASSYKGSSTDTQYF. The rearrangement joins TRBV5-5 to TRBJ2-3, with D unresolved. The V and J ends lost 3 bases and 0 bases respectively, with 11 bases between them. The CDR3 loop spans 15 amino acids. The germline gives CDR1 SGHKS, CDR2 YYEKEE (reference sequence).

The chain recombines TRBV29-1 with TRBJ2-3; 7 positions match TRBD1. Germline V gives CDR1 SQVTM, CDR2 ANQGSEA. The CDR3 contains 14 residues. With V trimmed by 5 bases and J by 10 bases, 15 bases remained unmatched. In nucleotides, the CDR3 is TGCAGCGTTCGAACGGGACAGACGTCAGTTGCGCAGTATTTT. Translation gives CSVRTGQTSVAQYF.

The CDR3 region has the DNA TGTGCCAGCTCACCAACCAGGGGAGCTGGAAACACCATATATTTT. Its protein product is CASSPTRGAGNTIYF. The rearrangement joins TRBV18 to TRBJ1-3; tentatively, D is TRBD1 (6 bases). The CDR3 spans 15 residues. Germline values: CDR1 KGHSH, CDR2 LQKENI. V was cut by 2 bases and J by 2 bases, with 10 bases left in between.

As regards this clonotype: One base away lies a much larger clone, so this may be a sequencing read error. The gene calls are TRBV12-3 or TRBV12-4 and TRBJ1-1; 10 bases agree with TRBD1. The CDR3 length is 13 residues. In DNA, the CDR3 is TGTGCCAGCAGTTACCGGGACAGGGGTCAGGCTCTCTTT. This gives the protein CASSYRDRGQALF.